This T cell receptor (beta chain) stems from a study of beta chain features in type 1 diabetes. Study in general: Cell yields, gender and age were similar in healthy donors and patients.

Reverse transcription of all isolated RNA meant that expressed TCRB transcripts were sequenced. An average of around 3.5 million reads was obtained for naive, central memory and regulatory T cell samples. The protocol was immunoSEQ multiplex PCR, while the TCRdb copy is restricted to in-frame clones and leaves out a portion. The table records 250,000 to 400,000 clones, 11% to 15% of them present only once. The CDR3 runs to 13 residues. CDR1 SGHTA and CDR2 FQGNSA come from the germline V gene. The V gene lost 1 base and the J gene lost 9 bases, with 12 bases spanning the gap. General study results and limits: Cells with high TCR expression could be over-represented when cDNA is sequenced. Researchers caution that PCR might favor shorter templates, equally among patients and controls.

A note on this clone: Its antigen is currently unknown.

The source is a young man in good health. Sequencing was carried out using central memory CD4+ T cells from blood. The gene calls are TRBV7-2 and TRBJ1-1, with D possibly TRBD1 on 5 matching bases. The CDR3 sequence is CASSLEWGGKAFF. DNA for the CDR3: TGTGCCAGCAGCTTAGAATGGGGGGGTAAAGCTTTCTTT.